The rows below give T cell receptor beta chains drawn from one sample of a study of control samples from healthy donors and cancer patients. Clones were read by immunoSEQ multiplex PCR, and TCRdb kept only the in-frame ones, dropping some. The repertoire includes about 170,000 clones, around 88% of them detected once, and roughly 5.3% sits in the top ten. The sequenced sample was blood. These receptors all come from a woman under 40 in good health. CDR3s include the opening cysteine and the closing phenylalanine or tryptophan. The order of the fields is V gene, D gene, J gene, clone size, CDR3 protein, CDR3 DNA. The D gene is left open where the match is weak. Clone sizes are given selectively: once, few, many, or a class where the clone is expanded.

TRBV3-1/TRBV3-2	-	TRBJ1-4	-	CASSPSWEGEKLFF	TGTGCCAGCAGCCCCTCCTGGGAAGGTGAAAAACTGTTTTTT
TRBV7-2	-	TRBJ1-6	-	CASSLSGYDSPLHF	TGTGCCAGCAGCTTATCGGGGTATGATTCACCCCTCCACTTT
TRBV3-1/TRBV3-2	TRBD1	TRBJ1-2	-	CASSQVHTGGYGYTF	TGTGCCAGCAGCCAAGTACATACAGGGGGCTATGGCTACACCTTC
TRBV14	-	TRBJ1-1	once	CASSPSLSRTEAFF	TGTGCCAGCAGCCCTTCTTTATCAAGAACTGAAGCTTTCTTT
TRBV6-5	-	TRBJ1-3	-	CASRSSGNTIYF	TGTGCCAGCAGGTCCTCTGGAAACACCATATATTTT
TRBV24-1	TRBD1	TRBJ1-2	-	CATSVQDRAGNYGYTF	TGTGCCACCAGTGTACAGGACAGGGCCGGTAACTATGGCTACACCTTC
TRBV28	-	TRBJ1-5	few	CASRRPPNQPQHF	TGTGCCAGCAGAAGGCCCCCCAATCAGCCCCAGCATTTT
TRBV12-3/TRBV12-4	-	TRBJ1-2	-	CASKPGTFYGYTF	TGTGCCAGCAAACCCGGGACCTTCTATGGCTACACCTTC
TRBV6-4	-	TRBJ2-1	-	CASSDLGSRYFF	TGTGCCAGCAGTGACTTGGGGTCGAGGTACTTCTTC
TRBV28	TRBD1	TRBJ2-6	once	CASSRPGQGGTGANVLTF	TGTGCCAGCAGTAGACCGGGACAGGGGGGTACTGGGGCCAACGTCCTGACTTTC
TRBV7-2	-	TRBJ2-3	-	CASTPGDTQYF	TGTGCCAGCACCCCAGGGGATACGCAGTATTTT
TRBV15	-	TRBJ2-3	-	CATRVTSSTDTQYF	TGTGCCACCAGGGTGACTAGTAGCACAGATACGCAGTATTTT
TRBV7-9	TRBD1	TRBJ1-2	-	CASSLRTGTDYGYTF	TGTGCCAGCAGCCTACGGACAGGAACTGACTATGGCTACACCTTC
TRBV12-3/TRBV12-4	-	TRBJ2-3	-	CASRAVGDTQYF	TGTGCCAGCAGGGCAGTAGGAGATACGCAGTATTTT
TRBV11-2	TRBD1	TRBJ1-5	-	CASSLDRGPWQPQHF	TGTGCCAGCAGCTTAGACAGGGGGCCTTGGCAGCCCCAGCATTTT
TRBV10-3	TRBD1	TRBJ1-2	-	CAISERDRGPDYGYTF	TGTGCCATCAGCGAACGAGACAGGGGGCCGGACTATGGCTACACCTTC
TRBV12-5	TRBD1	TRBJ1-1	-	CASAPGDRGPTEAFF	TGTGCTAGTGCCCCAGGGGACAGGGGGCCCACTGAAGCTTTCTTT
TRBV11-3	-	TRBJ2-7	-	CASSSRAEYF	TGTGCCAGCAGTTCCAGGGCGGAGTACTTC
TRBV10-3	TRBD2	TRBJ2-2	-	CAISQREGYAGELFF	TGTGCCATCAGCCAGCGGGAGGGCTATGCCGGGGAGCTGTTTTTT
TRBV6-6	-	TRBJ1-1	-	CASSPGTWTEAFF	TGTGCCAGCAGTCCGGGGACCTGGACTGAAGCTTTCTTT
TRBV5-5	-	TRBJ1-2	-	CASSLDPRALGYGYTF	TGTGCCAGCAGCTTGGATCCCAGGGCCCTAGGCTATGGCTACACCTTC
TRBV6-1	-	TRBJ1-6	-	CASSEGPGGSPLHF	TGTGCCAGCAGTGAAGGTCCGGGGGGTTCACCCCTCCACTTT
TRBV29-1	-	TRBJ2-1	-	CSVGGSQGTNEQFF	TGCAGCGTTGGAGGGTCTCAAGGGACCAATGAGCAGTTCTTC
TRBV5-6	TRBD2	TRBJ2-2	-	CASRWGTSGIGELFF	TGTGCCAGCCGTTGGGGTACTAGCGGTATCGGGGAGCTGTTTTTT
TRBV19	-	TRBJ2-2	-	CASSIFGGQHGELFF	TGTGCCAGTAGTATTTTCGGGGGGCAACACGGGGAGCTGTTTTTT
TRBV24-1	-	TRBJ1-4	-	CATSDSGNNEKLFF	TGTGCCACCAGTGATTCCGGGAATAATGAAAAACTGTTTTTT
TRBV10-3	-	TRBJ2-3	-	CAIQQTDTQYF	TGTGCCATCCAGCAGACAGATACGCAGTATTTT
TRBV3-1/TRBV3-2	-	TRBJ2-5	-	CASSQEGGLYF	TGTGCCAGCAGCCAAGAGGGAGGCCTCTACTTC
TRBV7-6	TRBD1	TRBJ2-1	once	CASSRDREEEQFF	TGTGCCAGCAGCCGGGACAGGGAGGAGGAGCAGTTCTTC
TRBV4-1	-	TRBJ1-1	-	CASSQEGLYTEAFF	TGCGCCAGCAGCCAAGAGGGCCTTTACACTGAAGCTTTCTTT
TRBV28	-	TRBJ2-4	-	CASSLTSKVKNIQYF	TGTGCCAGCAGTTTAACCAGTAAGGTTAAAAACATTCAGTACTTC
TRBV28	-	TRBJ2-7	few	CASSRGLIYEQYF	TGTGCCAGCAGTCGGGGGCTGATCTACGAGCAGTACTTC
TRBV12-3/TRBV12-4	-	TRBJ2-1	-	CASGSSSYNEQFF	TGTGCCAGCGGGTCGAGCTCCTACAATGAGCAGTTCTTC
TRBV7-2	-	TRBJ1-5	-	CASSSPSLGWPQHF	TGTGCCAGCAGCTCCCCGTCCCTTGGATGGCCCCAGCATTTT
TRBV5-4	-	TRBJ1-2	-	CASSLEAGRNRYTF	TGTGCCAGCAGCTTGGAGGCAGGGAGGAATCGCTACACCTTC
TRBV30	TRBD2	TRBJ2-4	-	CAWSGRPGDRLAGGQGNIQYF	TGTGCCTGGAGTGGGCGCCCAGGGGATAGGCTAGCGGGGGGCCAGGGGAACATTCAGTACTTC
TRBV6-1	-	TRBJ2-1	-	CASSVHFGSPQYNEQFF	TGTGCCAGCAGTGTTCATTTTGGCTCACCCCAATACAATGAGCAGTTCTTC
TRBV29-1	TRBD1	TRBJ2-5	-	CSGRAGGAWGETQYF	TGCAGCGGGAGGGCAGGGGGCGCGTGGGGTGAGACCCAGTACTTC
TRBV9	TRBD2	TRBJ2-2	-	CASSEGLAGSSGELFF	TGTGCCAGCAGCGAGGGACTAGCGGGGTCGTCCGGGGAGCTGTTTTTT